This T cell receptor beta chain was sequenced for a study of blood T cell repertoires in COVID-19. Overall study: PBMCs, B-cell-depleted T cells, or T cells were the source of the cDNA or gDNA that made up the material.

Generated by immunoSEQ multiplex PCR, the TCRdb table keeps only in-frame clones and is missing some. The table lists over 150,000 clones, under 85% of them singletons. CDR1 and CDR2 from the germline V gene are LGHNA and YSLEER. V lost 0 bases and J lost 6, with 8 bases in between. This CDR3 is built from 14 residues. The TCR comes from a woman older than 75 with acute or convalescent COVID-19. The sequencing sample was made of peripheral blood. The chain joins TRBV4-3 to TRBJ1-4; D unclear. The CDR3 DNA is TGCGCCAGCAGCCAAGATCTTGTCGATGAAAAACTGTTTTTT. It yields the protein CASSQDLVDEKLFF.